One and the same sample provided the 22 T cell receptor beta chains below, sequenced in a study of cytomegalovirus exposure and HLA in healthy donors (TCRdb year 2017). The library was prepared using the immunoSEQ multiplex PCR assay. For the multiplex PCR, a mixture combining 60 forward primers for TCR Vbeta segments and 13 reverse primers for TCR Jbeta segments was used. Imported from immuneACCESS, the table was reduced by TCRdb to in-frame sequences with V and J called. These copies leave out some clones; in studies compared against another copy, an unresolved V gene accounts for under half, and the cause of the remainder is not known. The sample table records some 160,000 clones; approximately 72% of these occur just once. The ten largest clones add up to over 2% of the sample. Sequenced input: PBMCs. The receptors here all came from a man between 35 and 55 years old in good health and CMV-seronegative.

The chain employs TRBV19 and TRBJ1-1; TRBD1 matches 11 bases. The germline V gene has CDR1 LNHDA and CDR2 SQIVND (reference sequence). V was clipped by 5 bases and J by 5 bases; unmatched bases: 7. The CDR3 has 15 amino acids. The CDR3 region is CASSPTGQGETEAFF. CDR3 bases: TGTGCCAGTAGTCCTACGGGACAGGGGGAAACTGAAGCTTTCTTT.

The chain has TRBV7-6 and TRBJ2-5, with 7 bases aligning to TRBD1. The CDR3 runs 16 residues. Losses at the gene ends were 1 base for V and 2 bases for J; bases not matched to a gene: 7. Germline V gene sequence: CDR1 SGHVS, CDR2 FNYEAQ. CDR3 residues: CASSLVTGSFQETQYF. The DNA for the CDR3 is TGTGCCAGCAGCTTAGTGACAGGGTCTTTTCAAGAGACCCAGTACTTC.

This CDR3 reads CASSPRGTKSSYNSPLHF. In DNA, the CDR3 is TGTGCCAGCAGCCCCCGAGGGACAAAAAGCTCCTATAATTCACCCCTCCACTTT. This chain uses TRBV7-8 with TRBJ1-6; a weak D match, TRBD1 (6 bases). This CDR3 is built from 18 residues. Germline CDR1 reads SGHVS; CDR2 reads FQNEAQ. The V end was cut by 5 bases, the J end by 0 bases, with 17 bases between.

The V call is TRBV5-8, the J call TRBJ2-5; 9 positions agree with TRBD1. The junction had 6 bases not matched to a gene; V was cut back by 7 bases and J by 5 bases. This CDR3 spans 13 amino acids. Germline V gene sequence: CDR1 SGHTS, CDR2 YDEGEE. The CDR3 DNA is TGTGCCAGCCTGACAGGGGGAGGGGAGACCCAGTACTTC. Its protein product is CASLTGGGETQYF.

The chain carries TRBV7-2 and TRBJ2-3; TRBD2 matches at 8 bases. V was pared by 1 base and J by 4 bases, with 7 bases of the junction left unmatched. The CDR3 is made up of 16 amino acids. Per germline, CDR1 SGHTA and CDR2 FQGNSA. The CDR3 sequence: CASSLVGSGDADTQYF. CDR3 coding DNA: TGTGCCAGCAGCTTAGTCGGTAGCGGGGACGCAGATACGCAGTATTTT.

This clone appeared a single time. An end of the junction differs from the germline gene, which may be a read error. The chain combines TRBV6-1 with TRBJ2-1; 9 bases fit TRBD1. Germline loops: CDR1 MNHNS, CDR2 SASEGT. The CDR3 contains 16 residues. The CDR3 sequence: CASREATGGSYNEQFF. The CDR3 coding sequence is TGTGCCAGCAGGGAAGCGACAGGGGGTTCCTACAATGAGCAGTTCTTC.

CDR3 loop: CASSRRGQGTNEKLFF. The DNA for the CDR3 is TGCGCCAGCAGCCGACGTGGACAGGGAACTAATGAAAAACTGTTTTTT. The rearrangement links TRBV4-3 to TRBJ1-4; TRBD1 matches at 8 bases. V shed 4 bases, J shed 1 base, and the junction held 5 bases outside the gene matches. The V gene's germline CDR1 is LGHNA and CDR2 YSLEER. The CDR3 totals 16 residues.

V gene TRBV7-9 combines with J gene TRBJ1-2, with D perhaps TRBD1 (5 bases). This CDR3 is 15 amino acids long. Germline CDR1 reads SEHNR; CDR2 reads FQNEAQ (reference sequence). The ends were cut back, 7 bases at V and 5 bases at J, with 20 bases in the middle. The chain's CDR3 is CASIPGKGLSYGYTF. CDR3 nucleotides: TGTGCCAGCATCCCAGGGAAGGGGTTGAGTTATGGCTACACCTTC.

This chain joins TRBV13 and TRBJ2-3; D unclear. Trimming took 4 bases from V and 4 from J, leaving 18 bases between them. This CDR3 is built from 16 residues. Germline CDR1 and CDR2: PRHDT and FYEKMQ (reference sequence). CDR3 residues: CASSSRLAARPDTQYF. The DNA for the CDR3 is TGTGCCAGCAGCTCCAGACTCGCCGCACGGCCAGATACGCAGTATTTT.

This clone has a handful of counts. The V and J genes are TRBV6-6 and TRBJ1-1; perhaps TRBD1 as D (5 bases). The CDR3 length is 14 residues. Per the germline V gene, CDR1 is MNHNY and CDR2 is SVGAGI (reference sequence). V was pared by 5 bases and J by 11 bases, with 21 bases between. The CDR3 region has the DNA TGTGCCAGCAGTGGTGGGGGGTGGGGTGGAGATGCTTTCTTT. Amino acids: CASSGGGWGGDAFF.

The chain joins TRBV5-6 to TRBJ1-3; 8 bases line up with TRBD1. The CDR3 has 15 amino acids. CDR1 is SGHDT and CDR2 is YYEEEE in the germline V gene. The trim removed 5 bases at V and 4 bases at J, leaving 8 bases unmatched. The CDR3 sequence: CASSLTGVGGNTIYF. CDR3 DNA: TGTGCCAGCAGTCTGACAGGGGTTGGCGGAAACACCATATATTTT.

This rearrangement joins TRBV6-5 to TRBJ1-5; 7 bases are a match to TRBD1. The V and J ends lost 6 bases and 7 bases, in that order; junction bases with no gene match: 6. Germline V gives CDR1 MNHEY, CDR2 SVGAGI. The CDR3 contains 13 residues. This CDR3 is CASSNRGYQPQHF. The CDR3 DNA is TGTGCCAGCAGCAACAGGGGATACCAGCCCCAGCATTTT.

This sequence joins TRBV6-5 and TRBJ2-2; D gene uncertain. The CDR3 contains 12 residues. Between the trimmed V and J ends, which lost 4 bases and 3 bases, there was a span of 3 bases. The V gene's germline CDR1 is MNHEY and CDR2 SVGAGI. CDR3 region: CASSSYTGELFF. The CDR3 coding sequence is TGTGCCAGCAGTTCCTACACCGGGGAGCTGTTTTTT.

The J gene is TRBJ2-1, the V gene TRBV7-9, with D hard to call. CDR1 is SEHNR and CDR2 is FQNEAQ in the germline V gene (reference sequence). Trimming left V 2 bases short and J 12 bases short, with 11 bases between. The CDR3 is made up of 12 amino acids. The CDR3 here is CASSLTSIGQFF. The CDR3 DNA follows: TGTGCCAGCAGCTTAACTTCCATTGGGCAGTTCTTC. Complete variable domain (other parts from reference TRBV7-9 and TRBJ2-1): DTGVSQNPRHKITKRGQNVTFRCDPISEHNRLYWYRQTLGQGPEFLTYFQNEAQLEKSRLLSDRFSAERPKGSFSTLEIQRTEQGDSAMYLCASSLTSIGQFFGPGTRLTVL.

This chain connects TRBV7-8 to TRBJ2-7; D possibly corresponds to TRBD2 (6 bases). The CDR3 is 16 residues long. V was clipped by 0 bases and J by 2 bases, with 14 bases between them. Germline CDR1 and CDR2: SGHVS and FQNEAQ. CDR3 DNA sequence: TGTGCCAGCAGCTTAGCGCGGGGCAGGGTGACCTACGAGCAGTACTTC. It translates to CASSLARGRVTYEQYF. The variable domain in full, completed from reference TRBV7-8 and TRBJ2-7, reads GAGVSQSPRYKVAKRGQDVALRCDPISGHVSLFWYQQALGQGPEFLTYFQNEAQLDKSGLPSDRFFAERPEGSVSTLKIQRTQQEDSAVYLCASSLARGRVTYEQYFGPGTRLTVT.

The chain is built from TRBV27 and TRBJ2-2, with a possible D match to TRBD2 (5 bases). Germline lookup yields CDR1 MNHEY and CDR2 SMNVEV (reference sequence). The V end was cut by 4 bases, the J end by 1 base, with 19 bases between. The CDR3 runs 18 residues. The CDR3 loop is CASSSSLHSAENTGELFF. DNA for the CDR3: TGTGCCAGCAGTTCCTCGCTCCATTCAGCGGAGAACACCGGGGAGCTGTTTTTT.

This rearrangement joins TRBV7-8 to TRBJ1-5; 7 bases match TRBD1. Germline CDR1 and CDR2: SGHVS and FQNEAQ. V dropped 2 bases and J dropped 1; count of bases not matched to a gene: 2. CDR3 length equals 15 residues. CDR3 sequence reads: CASSLTQGSNQPQHF. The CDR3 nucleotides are TGTGCCAGCAGCTTAACACAGGGGAGCAATCAGCCCCAGCATTTT.

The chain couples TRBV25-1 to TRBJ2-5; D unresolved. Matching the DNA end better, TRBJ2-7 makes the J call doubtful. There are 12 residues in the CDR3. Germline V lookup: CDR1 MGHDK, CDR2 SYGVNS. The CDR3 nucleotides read TGTGCCAGCAGTGAATCTAGCTACGAGCAGTACTTC. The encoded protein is CASSESSYEQYF.

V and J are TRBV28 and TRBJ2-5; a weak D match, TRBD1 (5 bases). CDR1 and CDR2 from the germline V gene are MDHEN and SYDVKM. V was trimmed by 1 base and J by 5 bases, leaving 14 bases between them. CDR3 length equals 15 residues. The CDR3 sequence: CASSLLGQGGETQYF. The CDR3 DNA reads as TGTGCCAGCAGTTTATTAGGGCAGGGTGGGGAGACCCAGTACTTC.

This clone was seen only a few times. CDR3 DNA sequence: TGCGCCAGCAGCCATACAGGGGAAAACAAGCCCCAGCATTTT. As protein: CASSHTGENKPQHF. The chain carries TRBV4-1 and TRBJ1-5, with 7 nucleotides matching TRBD1. The CDR3 extends over 14 amino acids. The J segment lost 8 bases and the V segment lost 3 bases, leaving 7 bases of the junction unmatched. From germline, CDR1 is MGHRA and CDR2 YSYEKL.

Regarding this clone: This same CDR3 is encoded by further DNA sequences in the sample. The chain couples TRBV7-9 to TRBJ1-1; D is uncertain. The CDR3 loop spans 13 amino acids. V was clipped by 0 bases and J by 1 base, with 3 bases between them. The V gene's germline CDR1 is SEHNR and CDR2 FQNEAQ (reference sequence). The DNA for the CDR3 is TGTGCCAGCAGCTTAGCACAGAACACTGAAGCTTTCTTT. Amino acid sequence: CASSLAQNTEAFF.

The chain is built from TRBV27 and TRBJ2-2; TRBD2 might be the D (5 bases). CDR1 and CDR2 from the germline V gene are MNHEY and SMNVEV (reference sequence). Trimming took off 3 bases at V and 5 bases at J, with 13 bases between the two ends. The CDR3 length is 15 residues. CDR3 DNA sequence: TGTGCCAGCAGTTTTGCAAGGAGAGGGACCGGGGAGCTGTTTTTT. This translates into CASSFARRGTGELFF.